These 32 T cell receptor beta chains originate from one sample sequenced in a study of post-analysis software for immune sequencing data. Study-level findings and limits: TRBV5-6, TRBV5-1 and TRBV20-1 belonged to a set of about five TRBV segments that were more frequent in patients than controls.

Prepared libraries of TCR beta cDNA carried unique molecular identifiers. In TCRdb, the PCR reads were re-called with MiXCR into one record per CDR3 protein. This sample carries about 150,000 distinct CDR3 sequences, approximately 31% of them seen once, and the ten largest clones take about 1.4%. These receptors are not linked to any known antigen. Input material: blood. The receptor source for this set is a girl aged 10 to 17 with multiple sclerosis.

The genes are TRBV2 and TRBJ2-5, with D possibly TRBD1 on 6 matching bases. The V end was cut by 9 bases, the J end by 0 bases, with 20 bases between. The CDR3 extends over 16 amino acids. The germline CDR1 and CDR2 sequences are SNHLY and FYNNEI. This CDR3 is CASGTGTPKYQETQYF. The CDR3 DNA is TGTGCCAGTGGAACCGGGACACCGAAGTACCAAGAGACCCAGTACTTC.

This clonotype has a count of ten or more. The CDR3 protein is CASSPTSGSSGGDTQYF. The CDR3 nucleotides read TGTGCCAGCTCACCAACTAGCGGGTCCTCAGGAGGAGATACGCAGTATTTT. V is TRBV18 and J is TRBJ2-3; 9 bases map to TRBD2. The V and J ends lost 2 bases and 5 bases, in that order; junction bases with no gene match: 11. Germline V gene lookup returns CDR1 KGHSH and CDR2 LQKENI. The CDR3 extends over 17 amino acids.

The V and J genes are TRBV6-5 and TRBJ2-5; D call uncertain. The germline V gene has CDR1 MNHEY and CDR2 SVGAGI. V gave up 9 bases and J gave up 11 bases, with 25 bases separating them. The length of the CDR3 is 14 residues. The CDR3 protein is CARPLACPCDEQYF. The CDR3 DNA sequence: TGTGCCAGACCCCTGGCGTGTCCTTGCGATGAACAGTACTTC.

The chain recombines TRBV20-1 with TRBJ1-5; maybe TRBD1 (5 bases). V was pared by 3 bases and J by 2 bases, with 14 bases between. The V gene's germline CDR1 is DFQATT and CDR2 SNEGSKA (reference sequence). The CDR3 totals 15 residues. In nucleotides, the CDR3 is TGCAGTGCTAGGTCCCCGGGGGTGGGCAATCAGCCCCAGCATTTT. It is translated as CSARSPGVGNQPQHF.

As concerns this clonotype: This sequence may be a read error, since a much larger clone differs from it by one base. The chain carries TRBV11-2 and TRBJ2-5; TRBD1 might be the D (6 bases). Germline CDR1 SGHAT, CDR2 FQNNGV. This CDR3 has 16 amino acids. Between the trimmed V and J ends, which lost 4 bases and 4 bases, there was a span of 19 bases. CDR3 DNA: TGTGCCAGCAGCTCTTACCGGGACAAGGTACGAGAGACCCAGTACTTC. Translating it yields CASSSYRDKVRETQYF.

This clonotype was seen ten or more times. The chain is built from TRBV7-2 and TRBJ2-7; 11 bases are shared with TRBD2. The CDR3 loop spans 14 amino acids. V was clipped by 5 bases and J by 2 bases; unmatched bases: 2. Per germline, CDR1 SGHTA and CDR2 FQGNSA. The CDR3 region has the DNA TGTGCCAGCAGCCTGACTAGCGGGGCCTACGAGCAGTACTTC. Its translation: CASSLTSGAYEQYF.

As regards this clonotype: A much larger clonotype is one base distant, so this may be a read error. V usage is TRBV29-1 and J usage is TRBJ1-2, with TRBD1 identical over 10 bases. CDR3 length: 10 amino acids. The germline V gene has CDR1 SQVTM and CDR2 ANQGSEA. The CDR3: CSFGDRGYAF. The CDR3 DNA follows: TGCAGCTTCGGGGACAGGGGCTACGCCTTC.

CDR3 in amino acids: CASREAGFGQPQHF. In nucleotides, the CDR3 is TGCGCCAGCAGGGAAGCGGGATTCGGTCAGCCCCAGCATTTT. V and J are TRBV10-2 and TRBJ1-5; D unclear. The CDR3 length is 14 residues. Looked up from germline, CDR1 is WSHSY and CDR2 is SAAADI. Between the trimmed V and J ends, which lost 6 bases and 6 bases, there was a span of 15 bases.

In its sample, this clonotype was seen many times. This sequence joins TRBV6-6 and TRBJ1-2, with D possibly matching TRBD1 (5 bases). Germline lookup yields CDR1 MNHNY and CDR2 SVGAGI (reference sequence). This CDR3 has 16 residues. Trimming took 0 bases from V and 0 from J, leaving 11 bases between them. CDR3 bases: TGTGCCAGCAGTTACTCGAACAGGCCCACTAACTATGGCTACACCTTC. It codes for CASSYSNRPTNYGYTF.

The chain has TRBV5-1 and TRBJ2-1; 7 nucleotides line up with TRBD1. This CDR3 spans 16 amino acids. Germline-derived CDR1 and CDR2 are SGHRS and YFSETQ. Trimming cost V 4 bases and J 0 bases; bases outside gene matches: 7. The DNA for the CDR3 is TGCGCCAGCAGCGCGGACAGGCAGAGCTCCTACAATGAGCAGTTCTTC. Residues: CASSADRQSSYNEQFF.

In this sample, this clonotype turned up a few times. The chain has TRBV12-3 or TRBV12-4 and TRBJ2-5; D ambiguous. Trimming left V 5 bases short and J 5 bases short, with 9 bases between. The CDR3 consists of 12 residues. CDR3: CASSGPWETQYF. In DNA, the CDR3 is TGTGCCAGCAGTGGCCCCTGGGAGACCCAGTACTTC.

This clonotype was observed a few times. The J gene is TRBJ2-5, the V gene TRBV7-7; D gene ambiguous. V lost 1 base to trimming and J lost 4 bases, with 13 bases between them. The CDR3 consists of 15 residues. Germline assignment: CDR1 SSHAT and CDR2 FNYEAQ (reference sequence). CDR3 nucleotides: TGTGCCAGCAGCTTAGATCGGCAGCCCTCAGAGACCCAGTACTTC. This encodes CASSLDRQPSETQYF.

Remarks on this clonotype: This may be a read error: a much more frequent sequence differs by one nucleotide. The rearrangement joins TRBV5-1 to TRBJ2-6; D is uncertain. The V and J ends lost 4 bases and 2 bases respectively, with 7 bases between them. Germline V gene data show CDR1 as SGHRS and CDR2 as YFSETQ. The CDR3 is 14 amino acids. The DNA of the CDR3 is TGCGCCAGCAGCGAGATGGCTGGGGCCAACGTCCTGACTTTC. Translated, it gives CASSEMAGANVLTF. Together with reference TRBV5-1 and TRBJ2-6, the CDR3 gives the full variable domain: KAGVTQTPRYLIKTRGQQVTLSCSPISGHRSVSWYQQTPGQGLQFLFEYFSETQRNKGNFPGRFSGRQFSNSRSEMNVSTLELGDSALYLCASSEMAGANVLTFGAGSRLTVL.

This clonotype was seen only a few times. The J gene is TRBJ1-1, the V gene TRBV24-1; D ambiguous. Between the trimmed V and J ends, which lost 5 bases and 8 bases, there was a span of 8 bases. The CDR3 length is 11 residues. Germline V gives CDR1 KGHDR, CDR2 SFDVKD. The CDR3 protein is CATSAYGEAFF. The CDR3, as DNA: TGTGCCACCAGTGCTTACGGAGAAGCTTTCTTT.

The V gene is TRBV20-1, the J gene TRBJ2-5; 11 nucleotides line up with TRBD2. V trimming: 3 bases; J trimming: 5 bases; junction bases outside the gene matches: 5. The CDR3 is 14 residues long. Germline-derived CDR1 and CDR2 are DFQATT and SNEGSKA (reference sequence). The CDR3: CSARVAGGGETQYF. As DNA, the CDR3 is TGCAGTGCTAGGGTAGCGGGAGGGGGGGAGACCCAGTACTTC.

The J gene is TRBJ1-5, the V gene TRBV10-3; D ambiguous. Germline V CDR1 and CDR2: ENHRY, SYGVKD. V was shortened by 3 bases and J by 0 bases, with 9 bases between the two germline ends. The CDR3 is 15 residues long. CDR3 sequence reads: CAISDHSGSNQPQHF. The CDR3 DNA reads as TGTGCCATCAGTGATCACTCAGGTAGCAATCAGCCCCAGCATTTT.

The sample holds a few counts of this clonotype. The CDR3 is CSARSNRRMNTEAFF. The CDR3, as DNA: TGCAGTGCTAGGTCAAACAGGAGAATGAACACTGAAGCTTTCTTT. The chain links TRBV20-1 to TRBJ1-1; D is possibly TRBD1 (5 bases). The CDR3 is made up of 15 amino acids. Germline values: CDR1 DFQATT, CDR2 SNEGSKA (reference sequence). The ends were cut back, 3 bases at V and 0 bases at J, with 14 bases in the middle.

The chain couples TRBV29-1 to TRBJ2-3, with 13 bases aligning to TRBD2. V trimming: 6 bases; J trimming: 7 bases; junction bases outside the gene matches: 4. This CDR3 has 13 amino acids. Germline values: CDR1 SQVTM, CDR2 ANQGSEA. The CDR3, as DNA: TGCAGCGTCGAGACTAGCGGGGGGAATACGCAGTATTTT. Residues: CSVETSGGNTQYF.

For the CDR3, the DNA is TGTGCCAGCAGTGAAGCGGGACTAAGGGGGCCTGGAGAGACCCAGTACTTC. The encoded protein is CASSEAGLRGPGETQYF. The chain is built from TRBV6-1 and TRBJ2-5; D is possibly TRBD1 or TRBD2 (7 bases each). Germline CDR1 MNHNS, CDR2 SASEGT. The CDR3 sequence is 17 residues long. Trimming removed 0 bases from V and 4 bases from J, with 18 bases in between.

The V call is TRBV28, the J call TRBJ1-2, with 7 bases lining up with TRBD1. In germline, CDR1 is MDHEN, CDR2 SYDVKM. V shed 5 bases and J 3 bases; nucleotides not matched to a gene: 6. The CDR3 length is 14 residues. The CDR3 DNA follows: TGTGCCAGCAGTACAAGACAGGGATACTATGGCTACACCTTC. This gives the protein CASSTRQGYYGYTF.

This clonotype showed up just a few times. The genes are TRBV12-3 or TRBV12-4 and TRBJ1-6; D is perhaps TRBD1 (5 bases). Trimming cost V 7 bases and J 15 bases, with 22 bases left between them. CDR3 length: 14 residues. The CDR3 DNA reads TGTGCCAGCACCCCCGGGGGAGGGCTCTCGCTCCTCCACTTT. Its protein is CASTPGGGLSLLHF.

This clonotype was detected only a few times. This chain connects TRBV5-6 to TRBJ1-1; D may be TRBD1 (6 bases). This CDR3 comprises 11 residues. V lost 3 bases, J lost 8 bases, and 8 bases lay in between. Germline values: CDR1 SGHDT, CDR2 YYEEEE. Written as DNA, the CDR3 is TGTGCCAGCAGCTACAGGGTAGAAGCTTTCTTT. This encodes CASSYRVEAFF.

This clonotype was counted many times. This chain joins TRBV28 and TRBJ2-7; TRBD2 matches 8 bases. Trimming cost V 6 bases and J 8 bases; bases outside gene matches: 15. Germline V gene sequence: CDR1 MDHEN, CDR2 SYDVKM. The CDR3 runs to 15 residues. CDR3 amino acids: CASSSEREGHNQQYF. DNA for the CDR3: TGTGCCAGCAGCTCCGAACGGGAGGGCCACAATCAGCAGTACTTC. Together with reference TRBV28 and TRBJ2-7, the CDR3 gives the full variable domain: DVKVTQSSRYLVKRTGEKVFLECVQDMDHENMFWYRQDPGLGLRLIYFSYDVKMKEKGDIPEGYSVSREKKERFSLILESASTNQTSMYLCASSSEREGHNQQYFGPGTRLTVT.

The V gene is TRBV5-1, the J gene TRBJ2-1, with 7 bases fitting TRBD2. V gave up 3 bases and J gave up 12 bases; unmatched junction bases: 15. Germline V gene sequence: CDR1 SGHRS, CDR2 YFSETQ. This CDR3 is 15 amino acids long. The CDR3 region is CASSSVLGAGDGQFF. CDR3 sequence (DNA): TGCGCCAGCAGCTCCGTACTAGGGGCGGGAGATGGGCAGTTCTTC.

This clonotype was seen ten or more times. The CDR3 DNA reads TGTACCGACCCGGGCGTACTAGCCAAAAACATTCAGTACTTC. This codes for CTDPGVLAKNIQYF. This chain connects TRBV6-5 to TRBJ2-4; D is unclear. Germline loops: CDR1 MNHEY, CDR2 SVGAGI. The CDR3 loop spans 14 amino acids.

On this clonotype: Since a much larger clone is just one base distant, this may be a read error. This chain uses TRBV21-1 with TRBJ2-1; the table gives TRBD1 as D, unverified against the DNA. TRBV21-1 is a pseudogene segment. CDR3 length: 13 amino acids. The CDR3 DNA is TGTGCGGGCCGAGGTCCCCCAGGGGATGAGCAGTTCTTC. Translating gives CAGRGPPGDEQFF.

This clonotype was found a few times. The gene calls are TRBV7-9 and TRBJ2-1, with D possibly matching TRBD1 (6 bases). Per germline, CDR1 SEHNR and CDR2 FQNEAQ (reference sequence). Trimming left V 8 bases short and J 5 bases short, with 19 bases between. This CDR3 has 15 amino acids. DNA for the CDR3: TGTGCCAGCGCCCTGGGACACTACAGCGACAATGAGCAGTTCTTC. This gives the protein CASALGHYSDNEQFF.

The table lists this clonotype with many counts. The chain uses TRBV6-9 and TRBJ2-1, with TRBD2 identical over 7 bases. Germline V gene lookup returns CDR1 MNHGY and CDR2 SVAAGI. The CDR3 extends over 16 amino acids. Losses at the gene ends were 0 bases for V and 4 bases for J; bases not matched to a gene: 6. CDR3 loop: CASSYSAGERYNEQFF. CDR3 coding DNA: TGTGCCAGCAGTTATTCGGCGGGAGAGAGGTACAATGAGCAGTTCTTC.

At least ten counts were recorded for this clonotype. V and J are TRBV9 and TRBJ2-1; 10 positions agree with TRBD2. The trim removed 3 bases at V and 0 bases at J, leaving 0 bases unmatched. There are 15 residues in the CDR3. Germline assignment: CDR1 SGDLS and CDR2 YYNGEE. The CDR3 loop reads CASSASGSSYNEQFF. The CDR3 nucleotides read TGTGCCAGCAGCGCTAGCGGGAGCTCCTACAATGAGCAGTTCTTC.

The chain has TRBV5-1 and TRBJ1-1; a possible D gene is TRBD1 (6 bases). Germline-derived CDR1 and CDR2 are SGHRS and YFSETQ. This CDR3 is built from 15 residues. Deletions cut 4 bases from V and 4 bases from J, with 17 bases between. The chain's CDR3 is CASSRSDRRPTEAFF. For the CDR3, the DNA is TGCGCCAGCAGCAGAAGCGACAGGAGGCCCACTGAAGCTTTCTTT.

This clonotype was counted a few times. The CDR3: CASSLIAGAGNEQYF. CDR3 DNA: TGTGCCAGCAGCTTGATAGCGGGAGCGGGTAATGAGCAGTACTTC. The genes are TRBV3-1 and TRBJ2-5, with 9 bases lining up with TRBD2. V lost 5 bases and J lost 11; bases outside the gene matches: 15. The CDR3 length is 15 residues. Germline V CDR1 and CDR2: LGHDT, YNNKEL (reference sequence).

On this clonotype: A clone one base away is much larger, so this may be a read error. The rearrangement links TRBV7-2 to TRBJ1-2; D gene uncertain. CDR3 length: 14 residues. Trimming shortened V by 4 bases and J by 1 base, and 10 bases separated the two germline ends. Per the germline V gene, CDR1 is SGHTA and CDR2 is FQGNSA. The CDR3 nucleotides are TGTACCAGCAGCTCCCTCCAGCGTAACTATGGCTACACCTTC. Translation gives CTSSSLQRNYGYTF.